The clone carrying this TCR beta chain showed up many times. Antigen specificity is unknown. This entry is derived from a study of T cells in Graves' hyperthyroidism and ophthalmopathy. From RNA transcripts, TCR beta CDR3 regions were amplified. The primer set for the first-round RT-PCR of the TCR CDR3 was HTBI. TCRdb re-derived calls from the multiplex PCR reads in MiXCR, one entry per CDR3 protein. The sample holds about 400,000 distinct CDR3 sequences, 13% to 15% seen once. Uncontrolled infection, other autoimmune disease, pregnancy or lactation barred patients from enrollment. Each diagnosis drew on symptoms, thyroxine, TRAb, thyroid ultrasound and orbital computed tomography findings. Whole-study results and caveats: The model forecast ophthalmopathy, anticipating it by a median roughly 6 months before onset. Stable hyperthyroidism was separated from ophthalmopathy by a model based on 13 V-J features.

This TCR was sampled from a woman in her sixties or seventies with Graves' ophthalmopathy. The sequencing sample was made of blood.

CDR3 in amino acids: CASSEREWNTGELFF. In nucleotides, the CDR3 is TGTGCCAGCAGTGAGCGGGAGTGGAACACCGGGGAGCTGTTTTTT. The rearrangement joins TRBV2 to TRBJ2-2; 7 bases line up with TRBD2. The ends lost 3 bases at V and 1 base at J; junction bases unmatched: 2. The CDR3 has 15 residues. Germline V gene lookup returns CDR1 SNHLY and CDR2 FYNNEI.